This TCR beta chain originates from a study of T cell responses to AZD1222 COVID-19 vaccine. Study-level background: Pooled samples include second doses given at about 4 or 12 weeks.

The CDR3 totals 12 residues. With 4 bases removed from V and 7 bases from J, the gap between germline ends came to 10 bases. This clone showed up just a few times. Its antigen is as yet unknown. Sequencing was performed with immunoSEQ multiplex PCR; in TCRdb, only in-frame clones are kept and a portion is missing. The profile shows 100,000 or so clones, around 86% of them singletons. Overall study results and limits: Donors in the cohort were predominantly white British and more often female, and clonal diversity was possibly underestimated.

The sample in question was peripheral blood, obtained on day 0 of AZD1222 vaccination. This sequence originates from an adult in good health. The genes are TRBV12-3 or TRBV12-4 and TRBJ1-2; unclear D gene. CDR3 sequence: CASSYPPSGYTF. The CDR3 DNA sequence: TGTGCCAGCAGTTACCCACCCAGTGGCTACACCTTC.